This note documents a single TCR beta chain sequence. Its antigen is unidentified. The sample originates from a study of shared clonotypes between healthy human individuals. On the study more broadly: With ages of 18 to 49, the donors were a couple of women and three men. The study, taken as a whole, reports: Sequencing of the sorted subsets was shown by rarefaction to be incomplete despite large depth.

As defined, naive CD8 cells were CD45RO-negative and positively selected for CCR7, with terminally differentiated effector memory CD45RA+ cells excluded. Each sample came from a Caucasian adult donor living in Nashville, Tennessee. CDR3 length: 16 amino acids. V was pared by 1 base and J by 3 bases, with 15 bases between. Germline lookup yields CDR1 LNHNV and CDR2 YYDKDF (reference sequence). Libraries were prepared by immunoSEQ multiplex PCR; TCRdb keeps only in-frame clonotypes and omits some of them. The data hold about 2 million clones, with around 96% observed a single time. This TCR came from a man between 18 and 35 years old in good health. Sequencing used naive CD8+ T cells sorted from blood. The chain couples TRBV15 to TRBJ2-5, with TRBD2 as a possible D gene (5 bases). Here the CDR3 reads CATSRGFGGTEETQYF. CDR3 in DNA: TGTGCCACCAGCAGAGGTTTCGGAGGTACCGAAGAGACCCAGTACTTC. Looking up the rest from reference TRBV15 and TRBJ2-5 gives the full variable domain: DAMVIQNPRYQVTQFGKPVTLSCSQTLNHNVMYWYQQKSSQAPKLLFHYYDKDFNNEADTPDNFQSRRPNTSFCFLDIRSPGLGDTAMYLCATSRGFGGTEETQYFGPGTRLLVL.